This T cell receptor beta chain was found in a study of tumor and adjacent non-tumor tissue in lung cancer. Turning to the study itself: Around 4.5 million productive TCRbeta reads were obtained per sample on average. Overall study findings and caveats: Normal lung showed higher cumulative top 100 clone frequency than tumor.

The CDR3 runs to 18 residues. The V and J ends lost 0 bases and 4 bases respectively, with 21 bases between them. CDR1 is LGHNT, CDR2 FRNRAP, per germline. The library came from three nested PCR rounds adapted from ARM-PCR protocols. TCRdb re-called the multiplex PCR reads with MiXCR, one entry per CDR3 protein. The sample contains 77,000 or so distinct CDR3 sequences, approximately 82% of which appear only once. RNA was extracted from bulk tissue without any cell sorting. The normal lung tissue was taken more than 3 cm from the tumor edge. Comment on this clonotype: Its target is unknown.

The chain carries TRBV12-5 and TRBJ1-1; no clear D. The TCR originated in a man in his 70s with non-small cell lung cancer. Material: distant non-tumor lung tissue. The CDR3: CASGLVLSGVGGSTEAFF. In DNA form, the CDR3 reads TGTGCTAGTGGTTTGGTCCTCTCCGGGGTCGGAGGAAGCACTGAAGCTTTCTTT. The full variable domain, rest sourced from reference TRBV12-5 and TRBJ1-1, is DARVTQTPRHKVTEMGQEVTMRCQPILGHNTVFWYRQTMMQGLELLAYFRNRAPLDDSGMPKDRFSAEMPDATLATLKIQPSEPRDSAVYFCASGLVLSGVGGSTEAFFGQGTRLTVV.